The rows below give T cell receptor beta chains drawn from one sample of a study of long-term antiretroviral therapy in people with HIV. Only in-frame clones appear in the TCRdb table, and some are missing; sequencing was by immunoSEQ multiplex PCR. The table shows roughly 28,000 clones, with roughly 78% occurring only once. The starting material was unsorted PBMCs, obtained 1.5 years before starting antiretroviral therapy. All receptors derive from a young man with HIV. Each CDR3 is given with its conserved first and last residue. The D gene is left open where the match is weak. Not every row has a clone size; where given, it reads once, few, many or a size class.

j_call | v_call | d_call | clone_size | cdr3_nt | cdr3_aa
TRBJ1-1 | TRBV6-5 | - | - | TGTGCCAGCAGTTACTTGGGACGGAACACTGAAGCTTTCTTT | CASSYLGRNTEAFF
TRBJ2-3 | TRBV4-2 | - | once | TGTGCCAGCAGCCAAGAGGGGCGGTCCACAGATACGCAGTATTTT | CASSQEGRSTDTQYF
TRBJ1-1 | TRBV5-1 | - | - | TGCGCCAGCAGCCGTTCGGACACGAACACTGAAGCTTTCTTT | CASSRSDTNTEAFF
TRBJ1-1 | TRBV23-1 | - | - | TGCGCCAGCAGTCCAAAACTGACGGGACACCTGGACCTGGGCACTGAAGCTTTCTTT | CASSPKLTGHLDLGTEAFF
TRBJ2-1 | TRBV27 | TRBD2 | - | TGTGCCAGCAGTCCTTACTTGGGAGGGGATGAGCAGTTCTTC | CASSPYLGGDEQFF
TRBJ1-5 | TRBV6-1 | - | - | TGTGCCAGCAGTGGCGCAGGGCCTCGAAATCAGCCCCAGCATTTT | CASSGAGPRNQPQHF
TRBJ2-5 | TRBV2 | TRBD2 | - | TGTGCCAGCAGCTTTTTAGCGGGGGGCCGGGAGACCCAGTACTTC | CASSFLAGGRETQYF
TRBJ1-5 | TRBV25-1 | - | - | TGTGCCAGCAGCTGGGGGGTGGGGAGCAATCAGCCCCAGCATTTT | CASSWGVGSNQPQHF
TRBJ2-3 | TRBV5-4 | TRBD2 | - | TGTGCCAGCAGCTTGGGTGGGAGGGGCACAGATACGCAGTATTTT | CASSLGGRGTDTQYF
TRBJ2-1 | TRBV25-1 | TRBD2 | - | TGTGCCAGCAGCAACACGCTACTAGCGGGGAAATCCTACAATGAGCAGTTCTTC | CASSNTLLAGKSYNEQFF
TRBJ2-2 | TRBV5-5 | TRBD1 | - | TGTGCCAGCAGCTTGACAGGGGTTGGCACCGGGGAGCTGTTTTTT | CASSLTGVGTGELFF
TRBJ2-7 | TRBV7-2 | TRBD2 | few | TGTGCCAGCAGCTATAGCGGGAGGGCGCGCGAGCAGTACTTC | CASSYSGRAREQYF
TRBJ2-2 | TRBV5-4 | TRBD1 | - | TGTGCCAGCAACTGGGACAGAACGAACACCGGGGAGCTGTTTTTT | CASNWDRTNTGELFF
TRBJ1-3 | TRBV29-1 | - | few | TGCAGCGTTCGAGGTATAGGGGGAAACACCATATATTTT | CSVRGIGGNTIYF
TRBJ2-3 | TRBV29-1 | TRBD2 | - | TGCAGCGCGGCGGCTAGCGGGAGGTTAGATACGCAGTATTTT | CSAAASGRLDTQYF
TRBJ2-7 | TRBV19 | - | once | TGTGCCAGTGGAGACCGGGACGGAGCCTACGAGCAGTACTTC | CASGDRDGAYEQYF
TRBJ2-1 | TRBV27 | - | - | TGTGCCAGCAGTTTAGAACAGGGAGATGAGCAGTTCTTC | CASSLEQGDEQFF
TRBJ1-5 | TRBV30 | TRBD1 | - | TGTGCCTGGAGTATTGGACAGGGGGAAGGTCAGCCCCAGCATTTT | CAWSIGQGEGQPQHF
TRBJ2-4 | TRBV27 | TRBD1 | - | TGTGCCAGCAGTCGGAGACAGGGGAGAGACATTCAGTACTTC | CASSRRQGRDIQYF
TRBJ2-2 | TRBV5-4 | - | few | TGTGCCAGCAGCTTTCTCAACGTCGGGGAGCTGTTTTTT | CASSFLNVGELFF
TRBJ1-5 | TRBV2 | - | few | TGTGCCAGCAGCGACCTGACAGTTTATAGCAATCAGCCCCAGCATTTT | CASSDLTVYSNQPQHF
TRBJ1-5 | TRBV6-6 | - | few | TGTGCCAGCAGTTCCGACAGCTATCAGCCCCAGCATTTT | CASSSDSYQPQHF
TRBJ2-7 | TRBV27 | TRBD1 | - | TGTGCCAGCAGTCCCGGAGGACAGGGGGCTTACGAGCAGTACTTC | CASSPGGQGAYEQYF
TRBJ2-1 | TRBV28 | - | - | TGTGCCACCAGGGACGGCTACAATGAGCAGTTCTTC | CATRDGYNEQFF
TRBJ1-2 | TRBV2 | TRBD1 | - | TGTGCCAGCAATGCCGGGACAGGGTATGGCTACACCTTC | CASNAGTGYGYTF
TRBJ1-2 | TRBV4-1 | - | once | TGCGCCAGCAGCCAAGGCCGGGAAGGGGTGTTGTACTATGGCTACACCTTC | CASSQGREGVLYYGYTF
TRBJ2-5 | TRBV13 | TRBD2 | once | TGTGCCAGCAGCCGGACTAGCGGGGGACCACAAGAGACCCAGTACTTC | CASSRTSGGPQETQYF
TRBJ2-3 | TRBV5-1 | TRBD2 | - | TGCGCCAGCAGCTTGTCGGGGTCGGGGGGGAGCACAGATACGCAGTATTTT | CASSLSGSGGSTDTQYF
TRBJ2-7 | TRBV7-2 | - | - | TGTGCCAGCAGCGTTGCGCTAGCGCGGGGAGAGCAGTACTTC | CASSVALARGEQYF
TRBJ2-7 | TRBV28 | - | - | TGTGCCAGCAGTTTGTCAGGACCAGTCTACGAGCAGTACTTC | CASSLSGPVYEQYF
TRBJ2-1 | TRBV6-5 | TRBD2 | - | TGTGCCAGCAGCTATACTAGCGGGGGACTTGGGGAGCAGTTCTTC | CASSYTSGGLGEQFF
TRBJ2-7 | TRBV6-6 | - | - | TGTGCCAGCAGTTCCCCGGACGAGCAGTACTTC | CASSSPDEQYF
TRBJ1-5 | TRBV30 | TRBD1 | - | TGTGCCTGGGGAACAGGGGGTCTTCAGCCCCAGCATTTT | CAWGTGGLQPQHF
TRBJ1-4 | TRBV7-9 | - | - | TGTGCCAGCAGCTTAGGGGGATATAATGAAAAACTGTTTTTT | CASSLGGYNEKLFF
TRBJ2-7 | TRBV11-2 | - | - | TGTGCCAGACCGAGAGTATCTCCTTCCTACGAGCAGTACTTC | CARPRVSPSYEQYF
TRBJ2-1 | TRBV9 | - | - | TGTGCCAGCAGCGTATCTAACAGATACAATGAGCAGTTCTTC | CASSVSNRYNEQFF
TRBJ2-1 | TRBV29-1 | TRBD2 | - | TGCAGCGTCTCTAGCGGGGTAAATTACAATGAGCAGTTCTTC | CSVSSGVNYNEQFF
TRBJ1-2 | TRBV7-9 | - | once | TGTGCCAGCAGCTTGGGAGGAAATTATGGCTACACCTTC | CASSLGGNYGYTF
TRBJ2-7 | TRBV4-3 | TRBD2 | - | TGCGCCAGCAGCCAAAAGAACCTAGCGGGCGAGCAGTACTTC | CASSQKNLAGEQYF
TRBJ2-1 | TRBV19 | TRBD2 | - | TGTGCCAGTAGTATAGGACGACTAGCGGACTACAATAAGCAGTTCTTC | CASSIGRLADYNKQFF
TRBJ1-1 | TRBV6-8 | - | - | TGTGCCAGCAGTCCTCCCGCGGACACTGAAGCTTTCTTT | CASSPPADTEAFF
TRBJ2-5 | TRBV27 | TRBD1 | - | TGTGCCAGCAGATCTCGGGTGGGGACAGGGGGCGACGAGACCCAGTACTTC | CASRSRVGTGGDETQYF
TRBJ2-5 | TRBV6-1 | - | once | TGTGCCAGCAGTGGTCGCCGGGAAGAGACCCAGTACTTC | CASSGRREETQYF
TRBJ1-1 | TRBV6-5 | - | - | TGTGCCAGCAGTTACCGGGACGCGAACACTGAAGCTTTCTTT | CASSYRDANTEAFF
TRBJ1-1 | TRBV18 | TRBD1 | - | TGTGCCAGCTCACCAGCAGGGGGGAACACTGAAGCTTTCTTT | CASSPAGGNTEAFF
TRBJ2-7 | TRBV27 | - | - | TGTGCCAGCAGCGCTCGGCAGGGGAACTACGAGCAGTACTTC | CASSARQGNYEQYF
TRBJ2-1 | TRBV10-2 | - | - | TGCGCCAGCAGTGACTTCCCTCAAGGCCGGGGTGAGCAGTTCTTC | CASSDFPQGRGEQFF
TRBJ2-7 | TRBV7-2 | TRBD1 | - | TGTGCCAGCAGCTCGGAAGACAGGGCGAATTTATACGAGCAGTACTTC | CASSSEDRANLYEQYF
TRBJ1-2 | TRBV30 | - | - | TGTGCCTGGAGTGTGACAGATTATGGCTACACCTTC | CAWSVTDYGYTF
TRBJ2-1 | TRBV10-1 | TRBD2 | - | TGCGCCAGCGGGACTAGCGGGCCCTACAATGAGCAGTTCTTC | CASGTSGPYNEQFF
TRBJ1-6 | TRBV18 | - | - | TGTGCCAGCTCACCGGACGGGGAATATTCACCCCTCCACTTT | CASSPDGEYSPLHF